This T cell receptor (beta chain) was obtained from a study of T cells after yellow fever vaccination. Broader study findings: Among primary-vaccination clones, most reappeared after the booster, at about 95% for CD4 and 88% for CD8.

TCRdb recomputed calls from the 5' RACE reads with MiXCR, one row per CDR3 protein. The sample lists approximately 580,000 distinct CDR3 sequences, roughly a sixth seen once, with about 18% in the top ten. With respect to this clonotype: The antigen is unknown.

The sample consisted of PBMCs, taken 5 days after the first yellow fever vaccination. The receptor was derived from a man aged 18 to 30 who received the YFV17D yellow fever vaccine.

CDR3 sequence (DNA): TGCGCCAGCAGCTTGTTCTTGTCGGGGTCTAGCACAGATACGCAGTATTTT. Its protein is CASSLFLSGSSTDTQYF. V is TRBV5-1 and J is TRBJ2-3, with D possibly being TRBD2 (5 bases). Trimming took off 1 base at V and 0 bases at J, with 15 bases between the two ends. This CDR3 contains 17 residues. Germline V CDR1 and CDR2: SGHRS, YFSETQ.